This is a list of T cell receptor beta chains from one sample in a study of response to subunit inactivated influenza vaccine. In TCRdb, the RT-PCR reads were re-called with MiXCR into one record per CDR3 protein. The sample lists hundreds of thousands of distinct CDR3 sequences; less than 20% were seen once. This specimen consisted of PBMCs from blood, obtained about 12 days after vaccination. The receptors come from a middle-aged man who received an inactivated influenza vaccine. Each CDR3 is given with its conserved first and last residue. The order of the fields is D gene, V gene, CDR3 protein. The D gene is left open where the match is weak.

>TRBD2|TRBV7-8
CASSTTGGATDTQYF
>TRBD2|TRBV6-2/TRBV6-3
CASSQTSGRAQETQYF
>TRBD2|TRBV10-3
CAISGETSGNTDTQYF
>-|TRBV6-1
CASSTGLSGNTIYF
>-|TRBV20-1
CSARDLFRQDGNTIYF
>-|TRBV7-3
CASSRVEGITGELFF
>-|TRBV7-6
CASSPGDSSYNEQFF
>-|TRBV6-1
CASKSDIGTLLAF
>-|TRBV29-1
CSVVGGFGGTNTEAFF
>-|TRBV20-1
CSAPGTYNEQFF
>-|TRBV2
CASSGDRDWADTQYF
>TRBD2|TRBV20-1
CSAQSGSLSSYNEQFF
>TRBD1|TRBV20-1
CSAMDRASTDTQYF
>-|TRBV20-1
CSARPTGRETQYF
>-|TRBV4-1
CASSQETPPAPGELFF
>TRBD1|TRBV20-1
CSASLTTGSETQYF
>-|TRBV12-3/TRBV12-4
CASRPGGNRPDTQYF
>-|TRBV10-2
CASSDREKQFF
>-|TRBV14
CASSQVGGAKNIQYF
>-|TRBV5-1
CASRVDSGSPQHF
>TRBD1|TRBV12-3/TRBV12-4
CASVGGRYEQYF
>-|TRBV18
CASSNKGNTEAFF
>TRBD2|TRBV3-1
CACFSLGIWRELNTGELFF
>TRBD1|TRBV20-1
CSALGTGQETQYF
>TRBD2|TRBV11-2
CASSLVGGSGGEQETQYF
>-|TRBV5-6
CASSSLQPKGGDYNEQFF
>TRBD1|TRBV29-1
CSVGQGTEAFF